This T cell receptor beta chain was identified in a study of PD-1 blockade in classical Hodgkin lymphoma (TCRdb year 2020). A note on the overall study: The study used TCR beta sequencing and CyTOF to define a peripheral blood immune signature of response to PD-1 blockade in classical Hodgkin lymphoma. Paper-wide results and their limitations: Baseline TCR diversity was reported to be lower in newly diagnosed patients than in healthy donors and to be lower still in relapsed/refractory patients. The study was restricted to a single clinical trial cohort, and the causes of repertoire differences, possibly disease activity or prior therapy, were left undefined.

Genomic DNA was isolated using the Qiagen DNeasy kit from unsorted PBMCs as well as from negatively selected CD4+ and CD8+ fractions. Amplification of TCR beta CDR3 regions was done by immunoSEQ multiplex PCR with primers that anneal to V and J segments. A synthetic immune receptor repertoire was used to minimize amplification bias, and remaining bias was computationally removed after sequencing. Concerning the study's data processing: Custom Python scripts were used to quantify repertoire diversity as the Shannon entropy index. Unsorted, CD4+ and CD8+ repertoires were examined separately, except in combined analyses, for which CD4+ and CD8+ sequences were merged in silico. TCRdb retrieved this table from immuneACCESS and kept in-frame rearrangements only. Not all clones are present; in checked studies, unresolved V genes account for under half, and no reason is known for the remainder. The V and J calls and clone size were taken over from that table, and D and trimming were inferred from the DNA. The sample profile shows over 20,000 clones; just under 90% of them were found once. The ten biggest clones cover less than 7.5% of the sample.

CDR1 and CDR2, per the germline V gene (reference sequence), are MNHNY and SVGAGI. From the cysteine up to the phenylalanine, the CDR3 has a length of 16 residues. Only CDR3 DNA remains: 48 bases, in frame from the first base. Clipping removes 10 bases from V and 3 bases from J, with 13 as the unmatched junction base count. About this clone itself: Its antigen has not been determined. Nothing much larger sits one base from this clone, and base qualities are not available.

The sample's time point label, decoded: newly diagnosed, previously untreated cHL patient sample. A Miltenyi CD8+ T cell isolation kit was used for magnetic negative selection to purify CD8+ T cells from thawed PBMCs. PBMCs from patients with newly diagnosed, previously untreated classical Hodgkin lymphoma were sequenced as a comparison group for the relapsed/refractory trial patients. Peripheral blood was collected in 8 mL Vacutainer Cell Preparation Tubes, from which PBMCs were isolated by centrifugation and then cryopreserved. Purified CD4+ and CD8+ fractions were prepared only for cases with an additional available PBMC sample. Magnetically labelled cells were depleted on LS columns in a quadroMACS separator, and the flow-through was collected as the purified fraction.

The source material was CD8+ T cells from blood. This clonotype was sampled from a human donor with classical Hodgkin lymphoma. The rearrangement joined TRBV6-6 to TRBJ2-3; 10 nucleotides in the junction match TRBD2. CDR3 region: CATLMLAGDLTDTQYF. The DNA sequence is as follows: TGTGCCACCCTCATGCTAGCGGGGGACCTAACAGATACGCAGTATTTT.